The T cell receptor beta chain described here comes from a study of spatial heterogeneity in lung cancer. Study-level points and caveats: Within tumors, counts of expanded alpha and beta TCRs tracked tumor mutation counts.

Single TCR cDNA molecules each had their own unique molecular identifier. MiXCR was run by TCRdb on the 5' RACE reads, yielding one entry per CDR3 protein. The sample holds 8,000 to 9,500 distinct CDR3 sequences; about 4.6% are singletons and the top ten take approximately 10%. Indicated time point: sample taken at primary tumor resection. Tumor, nontumor lung or frozen PBMC supplied whole RNA, sequenced without sorting. The V end lost 5 bases, the J end lost 2 bases, and 19 bases lay between the germline ends. Germline CDR1 is LGHDT and CDR2 is YNNKEL (reference sequence). This CDR3 is built from 17 residues. Within the sample, this clonotype is large. Its antigen is not identified.

The sample here was lung tumor tissue, taken at surgery. The J gene is TRBJ2-1, the V gene TRBV3-1; D is possibly TRBD2 (6 bases). The receptor was derived from a female donor with early-stage non-small cell lung cancer. For the CDR3, the DNA is TGTGCCAGCAGCTCCCGAAGTCTTACTAGCACCTACAATGAGCAGTTCTTC. As protein: CASSSRSLTSTYNEQFF.